One sample yielded the 14 T cell receptor beta chains listed below, sequenced in a study of blood T cell repertoires in COVID-19. Assay: immunoSEQ multiplex PCR; the TCRdb copy retains only in-frame clones and omits some. The sample contains hundreds of thousands of clones, roughly nine tenths of which appear only once. Material: PBMCs or T cells enriched from blood (not recorded which). These receptors came from a woman aged 50 to 60 who had been exposed to COVID-19.

This clone was detected only once. V gene TRBV6-5 combines with J gene TRBJ2-7; tentative D call: TRBD1 (6 bases). V was cut by 0 bases and J by 0 bases, with 9 bases left in between. Germline V gives CDR1 MNHEY, CDR2 SVGAGI. The CDR3 consists of 15 residues. The CDR3 DNA is TGTGCCAGCAGTTACTCGAAGGACAGCTCCTACGAGCAGTACTTC. Amino acid sequence: CASSYSKDSSYEQYF.

J is TRBJ1-1 and V is TRBV9; D may be TRBD1 (5 bases). V lost 0 bases and J lost 1, with 10 bases in between. Germline V gives CDR1 SGDLS, CDR2 YYNGEE. The CDR3 spans 15 residues. The CDR3 region has the DNA TGTGCCAGCAGCGTAGGCGGGGGACCGAACACTGAAGCTTTCTTT. Amino acid sequence: CASSVGGGPNTEAFF.

This clone has a single count. This chain joins TRBV11-2 and TRBJ2-7; D remains unclear. CDR1 and CDR2 (germline): SGHAT, FQNNGV. The CDR3 runs to 14 residues. The V end was cut by 1 base, the J end by 1 base, with 8 bases between. CDR3 DNA sequence: TGTGCCAGCAGCTTAGCGGTCAGGTCCTACGAGCAGTACTTC. Its protein product is CASSLAVRSYEQYF. The entire variable domain, with the rest obtained from reference TRBV11-2 and TRBJ2-7, is as follows: EAGVAQSPRYKIIEKRQSVAFWCNPISGHATLYWYQQILGQGPKLLIQFQNNGVVDDSQLPKDRFSAERLKGVDSTLKIQPAKLEDSAVYLCASSLAVRSYEQYFGPGTRLTVT.

V is TRBV5-1 and J is TRBJ2-2; D possibly corresponds to TRBD1 (6 bases). Trimming pared 4 bases from V and 5 bases from J, leaving 12 bases between. There are 14 residues in the CDR3. Per germline, CDR1 SGHRS and CDR2 YFSETQ. For the CDR3, the DNA is TGCGCCAGCAGCCAAACAGGGAGAACCGGGGAGCTGTTTTTT. It is translated as CASSQTGRTGELFF.

This clone was picked up a small number of times. The CDR3: CASSYDRGNQPQHF. CDR3 DNA sequence: TGTGCCAGCAGTTACGATCGGGGTAATCAGCCCCAGCATTTT. V is TRBV6-5 and J is TRBJ1-5; D unresolved. The CDR3 has 14 residues. From germline, CDR1 is MNHEY and CDR2 SVGAGI. The V gene lost 2 bases and the J gene lost 4 bases, with 9 bases spanning the gap.

This sequence joins TRBV19 and TRBJ1-6; possibly TRBD1 for D (5 bases). The CDR3 sequence is 14 residues long. Trimming removed 8 bases from V and 7 bases from J, with 15 bases in between. The V gene's germline CDR1 is LNHDA and CDR2 SQIVND (reference sequence). The CDR3 is CASHPQGSNSPLHF. CDR3 sequence (DNA): TGTGCCAGTCACCCTCAGGGATCGAATTCACCCCTCCACTTT.

This sequence joins TRBV10-2 and TRBJ2-7; the match to TRBD1 covers 7 bases. The V gene's germline CDR1 is WSHSY and CDR2 SAAADI. This CDR3 comprises 13 residues. The trim removed 5 bases at V and 2 bases at J, leaving 3 bases unmatched. CDR3 sequence: CASSWDRTYEQYF. CDR3 DNA: TGCGCCAGCAGTTGGGACAGAACCTACGAGCAGTACTTC.

The gene calls are TRBV5-4 and TRBJ1-1; no clear D. V was trimmed by 5 bases and J by 6 bases, leaving 17 bases between them. The CDR3 consists of 14 residues. CDR1 is SGHNT and CDR2 is YYREEE in the germline V gene (reference sequence). The CDR3 DNA reads as TGTGCCAGCAGGACAAACGAAGGATTCCCTGAAGCTTTCTTT. It encodes CASRTNEGFPEAFF.

In DNA form, the CDR3 reads TGTGCCAGCAGCTTGGCCGGACAATTGAACACTGAAGCTTTCTTT. This codes for CASSLAGQLNTEAFF. The chain links TRBV5-4 to TRBJ1-1; D might be TRBD1 (5 bases). V was trimmed by 0 bases and J by 0 bases, leaving 9 bases between them. This CDR3 has 15 amino acids. CDR1 and CDR2 from the germline V gene are SGHNT and YYREEE (reference sequence). Full variable domain (remainder filled in from reference TRBV5-4 and TRBJ1-1): ETGVTQSPTHLIKTRGQQVTLRCSSQSGHNTVSWYQQALGQGPQFIFQYYREEENGRGNFPPRFSGLQFPNYSSELNVNALELDDSALYLCASSLAGQLNTEAFFGQGTRLTVV.

This chain connects TRBV6-5 to TRBJ1-5; D is possibly TRBD1 (6 bases). This CDR3 contains 14 residues. Germline CDR1 is MNHEY and CDR2 is SVGAGI. Between the trimmed V and J ends, which lost 6 bases and 3 bases, there was a span of 12 bases. The CDR3 coding sequence is TGTGCCAGCAGGGGGGGGGCTTACAATCAGCCCCAGCATTTT. Its translation is CASRGGAYNQPQHF.

This clone was recorded once. Other DNA sequences in this specimen translate into the identical CDR3. The chain is built from TRBV5-1 and TRBJ1-1; perhaps TRBD1 as D (5 bases). This CDR3 contains 13 residues. Deletions cut 5 bases from V and 1 base from J, with 9 bases between. Per the germline V gene, CDR1 is SGHRS and CDR2 is YFSETQ. The CDR3 DNA sequence: TGCGCCAGCAGTTTACAGGAGAACACTGAAGCTTTCTTT. Protein sequence: CASSLQENTEAFF.

The rearrangement links TRBV28 to TRBJ1-4, with D perhaps TRBD1 (6 bases). CDR3 size: 14 residues. The V and J ends lost 5 bases and 3 bases respectively, with 10 bases between them. Germline loops: CDR1 MDHEN, CDR2 SYDVKM. CDR3 coding DNA: TGTGCCAGCAGTCCACAGGGATCTAATGAAAAACTGTTTTTT. Its translation is CASSPQGSNEKLFF.

The chain carries TRBV5-6 and TRBJ1-1; no firm D call. Germline CDR1 and CDR2: SGHDT and YYEEEE. Trimming took 1 base from V and 7 from J, leaving 5 bases between them. CDR3 length equals 11 residues. CDR3: CASSLNFEAFF. CDR3 DNA sequence: TGTGCCAGCAGCTTGAACTTTGAAGCTTTCTTT.

The genes are TRBV28 and TRBJ1-2; D is unresolved. Trimming stripped 3 bases from V and 4 bases from J, with 9 bases between. CDR1 and CDR2 from the germline V gene are MDHEN and SYDVKM. This CDR3 comprises 13 residues. CDR3 protein: CASSFVHGYGYTF. The CDR3 nucleotides read TGTGCCAGCAGTTTTGTCCACGGCTATGGCTACACCTTC.